These 26 T cell receptor beta chains were sequenced from one sample in a study of blood T cell repertoires in COVID-19. TCRdb's table, derived via immunoSEQ multiplex PCR, lists solely in-frame clones and lacks some. The data contain tens of thousands of clones, approximately 90% of them seen just once; the ten biggest clones take up approximately 5.3%. The sequencing input was peripheral blood. All receptors come from a human donor in a cohort sampled during active COVID-19.

CDR3 bases: TGTGCCAGCAGCCCCATTAGCGGTACTGAAGCTTTCTTT. Encoded protein: CASSPISGTEAFF. This rearrangement joins TRBV9 to TRBJ1-1, with D unclear. The germline V and J ends were trimmed by 4 bases and 5 bases, with 12 bases remaining between them. The CDR3 is 13 amino acids. Germline V gene sequence: CDR1 SGDLS, CDR2 YYNGEE.

DNA of the CDR3: TGTGCCAGCAGCCCTTGGACAGGAGCTGGAAACACCATATATTTT. It codes for CASSPWTGAGNTIYF. The rearrangement joins TRBV3-1 (or the pseudogene TRBV3-2) to TRBJ1-3, with 7 bases matching TRBD1. There are 15 residues in the CDR3. The germline gives CDR1 LGHDT, CDR2 YNNKEL (reference sequence). Losses at the gene ends were 4 bases for V and 2 bases for J; bases not matched to a gene: 5.

The chain uses TRBV19 and TRBJ1-1, with 7 bases lining up with TRBD1. The V gene's germline CDR1 is LNHDA and CDR2 SQIVND (reference sequence). Trimming took 4 bases from V and 2 from J; bases not matched to a gene: 4. This CDR3 is built from 14 residues. The CDR3 DNA is TGTGCCAGTAGTAATACAGGGGTTAACACTGAAGCTTTCTTT. Amino acid sequence: CASSNTGVNTEAFF.

Only one count was recorded for this clone. This chain links TRBV18 with TRBJ2-1; TRBD2 matches at 12 bases. The V gene end was trimmed by 2 bases and the J gene end by 6 bases; junction bases not matched to a gene: 5. This CDR3 has 16 amino acids. The germline CDR1 and CDR2 sequences are KGHSH and LQKENI. CDR3 residues: CASSPALAGGRNEQFF. CDR3 bases: TGTGCCAGCTCACCAGCCCTAGCGGGGGGGCGCAATGAGCAGTTCTTC.

V is TRBV4-2 and J is TRBJ1-5; a weak D match, TRBD1 (5 bases). There are 16 residues in the CDR3. V gave up 0 bases and J gave up 6 bases, with 15 bases separating them. CDR1 and CDR2 from the germline V gene are LGHNA and YNFKEQ. CDR3 DNA sequence: TGTGCCAGCAGCCAAGAGTTCCAGGGCCCGAGTCAGCCCCAGCATTTT. This encodes CASSQEFQGPSQPQHF.

The chain uses TRBV3-1 (or the pseudogene TRBV3-2) and TRBJ1-1; a possible D gene is TRBD1 (5 bases). The germline gives CDR1 LGHDT, CDR2 YNNKEL (reference sequence). The CDR3 covers 15 residues. The V end lost 3 bases, the J end lost 0 bases, and 11 bases lay between the germline ends. CDR3 sequence (DNA): TGTGCCAGCAGCCACGGGGGTCGGATGAACACTGAAGCTTTCTTT. Translation: CASSHGGRMNTEAFF.

V gene TRBV23-1 combines with J gene TRBJ1-5; D gene unclear. TRBV23-1 is labeled an ORF, and its function is uncertain. This CDR3 comprises 15 residues. Between the trimmed V and J ends, which lost 2 bases and 1 base, there was a span of 9 bases. CDR3 in DNA: TGCGCCAGCAGTCAACCCCCCAGGAGCAATCAGCCCCAGCATTTT. Its protein product is CASSQPPRSNQPQHF.

This clone was seen only once. The chain couples TRBV15 to TRBJ1-2; 10 bases line up with TRBD1. Germline V gene lookup returns CDR1 LNHNV and CDR2 YYDKDF (reference sequence). This CDR3 contains 17 residues. V shed 2 bases, J shed 2 bases, and the junction held 8 bases outside the gene matches. The CDR3 spells CATSRSRPGQGNYGYTF. As DNA, the CDR3 is TGTGCCACCAGCAGATCAAGACCGGGACAGGGGAACTATGGCTACACCTTC.

In this sample, this clone turned up a few times. V gene TRBV15 combines with J gene TRBJ2-5, with a tentative D call TRBD1 (7 bases). Germline-derived CDR1 and CDR2 are LNHNV and YYDKDF (reference sequence). CDR3 length: 15 amino acids. The V gene lost 3 bases and the J gene lost 5 bases, with 16 bases spanning the gap. The CDR3 is CATSSGRGRGETQYF. CDR3 in DNA: TGTGCCACCAGCAGTGGTAGGGGGCGGGGTGAGACCCAGTACTTC.

The genes are TRBV14 and TRBJ2-4; 9 nucleotides agree with TRBD1. Losses at the gene ends were 3 bases for V and 6 bases for J; bases not matched to a gene: 6. CDR3 length: 15 amino acids. Germline CDR1 SGHDN, CDR2 FVKESK. The CDR3 region is CASSHSGTGSNIQYF. CDR3 DNA sequence: TGTGCCAGCAGCCACTCCGGGACAGGGTCAAACATTCAGTACTTC.

The J gene is TRBJ1-6, the V gene TRBV6-4; 9 bases agree with TRBD1. Per germline, CDR1 MRHNA and CDR2 SNTAGT. CDR3 length: 17 amino acids. V dropped 4 bases and J dropped 0; count of bases not matched to a gene: 4. The CDR3 reads CASSGRQGGSYNSPLHF. The CDR3, as DNA: TGTGCCAGCAGTGGCCGACAGGGGGGCTCCTATAATTCACCCCTCCACTTT.

This chain joins TRBV7-2 and TRBJ2-7, with TRBD2 matching 9 bases. Per the germline V gene, CDR1 is SGHTA and CDR2 is FQGNSA. V lost 5 bases to trimming and J lost 3 bases; unmatched junction nucleotides: 5. This CDR3 is 14 amino acids long. The CDR3 sequence is CASSLTSGFYEQYF. CDR3 coding DNA: TGTGCCAGCAGCCTGACTAGCGGCTTCTACGAGCAGTACTTC.

The V gene is TRBV5-1, the J gene TRBJ2-3; 8 bases map to TRBD1. J was trimmed by 3 bases and V by 0 bases; bases with no gene match: 6. The CDR3 is 16 amino acids. CDR1 and CDR2 (germline): SGHRS, YFSETQ. CDR3 coding DNA: TGCGCCAGCAGCTTGGCAGGGGGCGGTGGAACAGATACGCAGTATTTT. Its translation is CASSLAGGGGTDTQYF.

This clone occurred once. V and J are TRBV7-9 and TRBJ1-2; D gene unclear. This CDR3 contains 16 residues. Trimming took off 5 bases at V and 4 bases at J, with 20 bases between the two ends. Germline assignment: CDR1 SEHNR and CDR2 FQNEAQ (reference sequence). The CDR3 DNA reads TGTGCCAGCAGCCACCCCCCTTCGACACTCGTCTATGGCTACACCTTC. Its protein product is CASSHPPSTLVYGYTF.

This chain links TRBV12-3 or TRBV12-4 with TRBJ2-7, with a possible D match to TRBD2 (5 bases). The CDR3 is 13 residues long. The V end was cut by 7 bases, the J end by 4 bases, with 14 bases between. In nucleotides, the CDR3 is TGTGCCAGCAATATTAACTCGGGGTACGAGCAGTACTTC. Amino acid sequence: CASNINSGYEQYF.

The chain uses TRBV5-5 and TRBJ2-3, with D possibly being TRBD2 (6 bases). Germline-derived CDR1 and CDR2 are SGHKS and YYEKEE (reference sequence). CDR3 size: 18 residues. The V end was cut by 4 bases, the J end by 0 bases, with 21 bases between. The CDR3: CASSPSISGIHSTDTQYF. DNA of the CDR3: TGTGCCAGCAGCCCTAGTATTAGCGGCATTCATAGCACAGATACGCAGTATTTT.

In this sample, this clone turned up once. The V and J genes are TRBV6-5 and TRBJ2-3; 12 positions agree with TRBD2. The CDR3 covers 15 residues. In germline, CDR1 is MNHEY, CDR2 SVGAGI. With 6 bases clipped from V and 4 bases from J, the junction kept 5 bases outside the gene matches. The CDR3 is CASRLGLAGPDTQYF. The CDR3 DNA reads as TGTGCCAGCAGGCTCGGACTAGCGGGGCCAGATACGCAGTATTTT.

V and J are TRBV9 and TRBJ2-5, with D possibly matching TRBD2 (6 bases). V lost 4 bases and J lost 5, with 18 bases in between. Germline values: CDR1 SGDLS, CDR2 YYNGEE. This CDR3 comprises 15 residues. CDR3 amino acids: CASSPSAGLHETQYF. The CDR3 DNA follows: TGTGCCAGCAGCCCCTCAGCGGGCCTACACGAGACCCAGTACTTC.

The gene calls are TRBV5-1 and TRBJ2-7; TRBD2 agrees at 7 bases. Germline trimming cut 3 bases from V and 7 bases from J; bases unmatched to any gene: 13. The CDR3 length is 15 residues. CDR1 SGHRS and CDR2 YFSETQ come from the germline V gene. CDR3 amino acids: CASSSLALWATEQYF. CDR3 coding DNA: TGCGCCAGCAGCTCACTAGCGCTATGGGCTACGGAGCAGTACTTC.

J is TRBJ2-1 and V is TRBV11-2; D uncertain. CDR3 length equals 15 residues. CDR1 and CDR2 from the germline V gene are SGHAT and FQNNGV. V was cut by 2 bases and J by 4 bases, with 12 bases left in between. In nucleotides, the CDR3 is TGTGCCAGCAGCTTACTGGGCAGGAAATACAATGAGCAGTTCTTC. This gives the protein CASSLLGRKYNEQFF.

The V call is TRBV7-2, the J call TRBJ2-1; D is ambiguous. Between the trimmed V and J ends, which lost 5 bases and 3 bases, there was a span of 11 bases. The length of the CDR3 is 14 residues. Germline lookup yields CDR1 SGHTA and CDR2 FQGNSA. The CDR3 loop is CASSHTRSYNEQFF. In DNA form, the CDR3 reads TGTGCCAGCAGCCATACGAGGAGCTACAATGAGCAGTTCTTC.

The genes are TRBV6-6 and TRBJ2-7; the D is unclear. The germline CDR1 and CDR2 sequences are MNHNY and SVGAGI (reference sequence). The CDR3 length is 13 residues. V was cut by 2 bases and J by 3 bases, with 8 bases left in between. The CDR3 here is CASSYGQLYEQYF. Written as DNA, the CDR3 is TGTGCCAGCAGTTACGGGCAGCTCTACGAGCAGTACTTC.

This clone was detected only once. The J gene is TRBJ1-2, the V gene TRBV11-2; D might be TRBD1 (6 bases). The CDR3 sequence is 14 residues long. Germline values: CDR1 SGHAT, CDR2 FQNNGV. Between the trimmed V and J ends, which lost 2 bases and 0 bases, there was a span of 7 bases. The chain's CDR3 is CASSLSGANYGYTF. As DNA, the CDR3 is TGTGCCAGCAGCTTATCAGGGGCTAACTATGGCTACACCTTC.

J is TRBJ1-2 and V is TRBV5-4; 8 nucleotides agree with TRBD1. Per the germline V gene, CDR1 is SGHNT and CDR2 is YYREEE (reference sequence). The CDR3 is 16 residues long. After removal of 0 bases from V and 4 bases from J, the junction contained 8 bases not matched to a gene. As DNA, the CDR3 is TGTGCCAGCAGCTTGGGGGGGACAGGACGTCTCTATGGCTACACCTTC. Translation gives CASSLGGTGRLYGYTF.

The chain combines TRBV7-9 with TRBJ1-6; 7 bases align to TRBD1. This CDR3 has 15 residues. V was clipped by 1 base and J by 7 bases; unmatched bases: 4. Germline assignment: CDR1 SEHNR and CDR2 FQNEAQ (reference sequence). CDR3 loop: CASSLEGARNSPLHF. The CDR3 DNA reads TGTGCCAGCAGCTTAGAGGGGGCGCGAAATTCACCCCTCCACTTT.

The gene calls are TRBV5-1 and TRBJ1-1; D might be TRBD1 (5 bases). The CDR3 consists of 16 residues. Trimming removed 4 bases from V and 0 bases from J, with 16 bases in between. The germline V gene has CDR1 SGHRS and CDR2 YFSETQ. The DNA of the CDR3 is TGCGCCAGCAGCCTCCGGGACTCCAGAATGAACACTGAAGCTTTCTTT. This gives the protein CASSLRDSRMNTEAFF.